This is a list of T cell receptor beta chains from one sample in a study of control samples from healthy donors and cancer patients. Clones were sequenced by immunoSEQ multiplex PCR, and TCRdb holds only the in-frame ones, with some missing. Of more than 95,000 clones in the sample, about 93% are singletons; the top ten hold over 2.5%. The source material was blood. The receptor set was obtained from a man younger than 45 in good health. Both conserved end residues are part of each CDR3.

CDR3aa	v_gene	j_gene
CATSDGQGVGYTF	TRBV24-1	TRBJ1-2
CASSDLLSSYEQYF	TRBV2	TRBJ2-7
CASSLFASGGVNTQYF	TRBV7-9	TRBJ2-3
CASSYSKQGRAPLHF	TRBV6-5	TRBJ1-6
CSALDRGGGQETQYF	TRBV29-1	TRBJ2-5
CASSSGTGNTEAFF	TRBV5-1	TRBJ1-1
CASSWEGLNSPLHF	TRBV7-2	TRBJ1-6
CASRAGGGPGGTDTQYF	TRBV6-4	TRBJ2-3
CASRESEEKLFF	TRBV28	TRBJ1-4
CASSEMSYEQYF	TRBV2	TRBJ2-7
CASSPQTGSNQPQHF	TRBV7-2	TRBJ1-5
CASSYIRQGGTEQYF	TRBV6-6	TRBJ2-7
CASSLSNNEQFF	TRBV5-6	TRBJ2-1
CASSQRDFPSGNTIYF	TRBV14	TRBJ1-3
CASSVDYSQETQYF	TRBV7-2	TRBJ2-5
CASSGVDREVSGNTIYF	TRBV2	TRBJ1-3
CASSPDRDDNEQFF	TRBV18	TRBJ2-1
CASGRDSGNTIYF	TRBV12-5	TRBJ1-3
CAWSDGTGSGNTIYF	TRBV30	TRBJ1-3
CSVEERGYGYTF	TRBV29-1	TRBJ1-2
CASSLVRRDRTFITEAFF	TRBV11-2	TRBJ1-1
CASSLDRNSNQPQHF	TRBV7-2	TRBJ1-5
CASSYSVRVGYGYTF	TRBV6-5	TRBJ1-2
CASRTTATSNQPQHF	TRBV19	TRBJ1-5
CASATGTSEAFF	TRBV19	TRBJ1-1
CASSQGWGGSYNEQFF	TRBV4-1	TRBJ2-1
CASSYGTGVGEQFF	TRBV6-6	TRBJ2-1
CASSGAVTVNYGYTF	TRBV5-4	TRBJ1-2
CATSRAGARNTEAFF	TRBV15	TRBJ1-1
CASSTPDSGANVLTF	TRBV19	TRBJ2-6
CASSPGPDRGREKLFF	TRBV5-5	TRBJ1-4
CASSRARASSYNEQFF	TRBV3-1/TRBV3-2	TRBJ2-1
CASSTEVGQGVLYGYTF	TRBV28	TRBJ1-2
CASSFDRGNTEAFF	TRBV10-1	TRBJ1-1
CASSLRPASSGGAGTQYF	TRBV5-1	TRBJ2-3
CASGGLAGADEQFF	TRBV6-5	TRBJ2-1
CASSQGTGLWGTEAFF	TRBV4-1	TRBJ1-1
CASSLKGLSHGTGELFF	TRBV7-2	TRBJ2-2
CASSEWSTGELFF	TRBV2	TRBJ2-2
CASSEQVEAFF	TRBV2	TRBJ1-1
CASSQGDGGAETQYF	TRBV3-1/TRBV3-2	TRBJ2-5
CASSLDRANTEAFF	TRBV7-8	TRBJ1-1
CASSPIGGGVNEKLFF	TRBV28	TRBJ1-4
CASSSGQGGRPQHF	TRBV27	TRBJ1-5
CASSDPGPTYEQYF	TRBV6-1	TRBJ2-7
CASSLLTGTDSYEQYF	TRBV5-8	TRBJ2-7
CASSLGGITDTQYF	TRBV7-9	TRBJ2-3
CASSPTPGNYGYTF	TRBV3-1/TRBV3-2	TRBJ1-2
CASSSPRGLNTDSIF	TRBV11-2	TRBJ1-2
CATSDFETGLTDTQYF	TRBV24-1	TRBJ2-3
CAGQHSVPYEQYF	TRBV6-5	TRBJ2-7